Listed below are T cell receptor beta chains from one sample, sequenced in a study of vaccination and CD4 T cells after COVID-19. The antigens for these receptors are not known. TCRdb re-called the PCR reads through MiXCR, storing one row per CDR3 protein. The sample carries 15,000 to 20,000 distinct CDR3 sequences, 40% to 50% recorded once. The starting material was CD4+ T cells from blood, cultured in vitro, obtained before SARS-CoV-2 vaccination. The receptor set was obtained from a human donor who had recovered from COVID-19. Each CDR3 is given with its conserved first and last residue. D genes are given only for firm matches. Size values are once, few and many counts, or a class for expanded clones, and some rows have none.

V: TRBV6-5; J: TRBJ1-1; size: few; D: -; DNA: TGTGCCAGCAGTTACTCACGGGGAAGGGGAATCAAGAACACTGAAGCTTTCTTT; CDR3: CASSYSRGRGIKNTEAFF
V: TRBV29-1; J: TRBJ1-1; size: once; D: TRBD1; DNA: TGCAGCGTTCCCGGGACAGGGACTGAAGCTTTCTTT; CDR3: CSVPGTGTEAFF
V: TRBV6-1; J: TRBJ2-7; size: -; D: -; DNA: TGTGCCAGCAGCCCGGTCTACGAGCAGTACTTC; CDR3: CASSPVYEQYF
V: TRBV6-5; J: TRBJ1-2; size: -; D: TRBD1; DNA: TGTGCCAGCAGTTACGGACAGGGAACAACTGGCTACACCTTC; CDR3: CASSYGQGTTGYTF
V: TRBV6-5; J: TRBJ1-1; size: -; D: -; DNA: TGTGCCAGCAGTTACTCGCCAGGGATGAACACTGAAGCTTTCTTT; CDR3: CASSYSPGMNTEAFF
V: TRBV11-2; J: TRBJ2-7; size: -; D: -; DNA: TGTGCCAGCAGCCCTTCCGCGAACCCCAGGACGACCTACGAGCAGTACTTC; CDR3: CASSPSANPRTTYEQYF
V: TRBV20-1; J: TRBJ2-1; size: -; D: TRBD2; DNA: TGCAGTACCCGTCCTCTAGCGGGATACGATGAGCAGTTCTTC; CDR3: CSTRPLAGYDEQFF
V: TRBV19; J: TRBJ1-1; size: few; D: -; DNA: TGTGCCAGTAGTATTTCGGCAGCCTTGAACACTGAAGCTTTCTTT; CDR3: CASSISAALNTEAFF
V: TRBV6-5; J: TRBJ1-1; size: -; D: TRBD1; DNA: TGTGCCAGCAGTTCCAGACAGGGAATGCTCACTGAAGCTTTCTTT; CDR3: CASSSRQGMLTEAFF
V: TRBV12-3/TRBV12-4; J: TRBJ1-1; size: -; D: TRBD1; DNA: TGTGCCAGCAGTGAAGGGGGCCACACTGAAGCTTTCTTT; CDR3: CASSEGGHTEAFF
V: TRBV19; J: TRBJ2-2; size: -; D: TRBD1; DNA: TGTGCCAGTAGAGAACAGGGGGCGGCCGGGGAGCTGTTTTTT; CDR3: CASREQGAAGELFF
V: TRBV20-1; J: TRBJ2-7; size: -; D: TRBD2; DNA: TGCAGTGCTCACGGGGGGGGCTACGAGCAGTACTTC; CDR3: CSAHGGGYEQYF
V: TRBV7-9; J: TRBJ1-3; size: -; D: -; DNA: TGTGCCAGCAGCCTAAGTATCAGTATGCTCTCTGGAAACACCATATATTTT; CDR3: CASSLSISMLSGNTIYF
V: TRBV7-2; J: TRBJ1-1; size: -; D: -; DNA: TGTGCCAGCAGCTTAACCGGGATGGACACTGAAGCTTTCTTT; CDR3: CASSLTGMDTEAFF
V: TRBV7-6; J: TRBJ1-3; size: -; D: -; DNA: TGTGCCAGCAGCTTAGCAACAGGGACCGGAAACACCATATATTTT; CDR3: CASSLATGTGNTIYF
V: TRBV10-1; J: TRBJ2-2; size: -; D: -; DNA: TGCGCCAGCAGTGAGTTGACAGCGAACACCGGGGAGCTGTTTTTT; CDR3: CASSELTANTGELFF
V: TRBV6-1; J: TRBJ1-5; size: few; D: TRBD1; DNA: TGTGCCAGCAAAAGGGGACAGTGGAATCAGCCCCAGCATTTT; CDR3: CASKRGQWNQPQHF
V: TRBV6-1; J: TRBJ2-2; size: few; D: TRBD1; DNA: TGTGCCAGCAGTGAAGGACAGGGGGCCATCGGGGAGCTGTTTTTT; CDR3: CASSEGQGAIGELFF
V: TRBV11-2; J: TRBJ1-6; size: -; D: -; DNA: TGTGCCAGCAGTGACTCCCGTTTGACACCCCTCCACTTT; CDR3: CASSDSRLTPLHF
V: TRBV6-1; J: TRBJ1-1; size: -; D: -; DNA: TGTGCCAGCAGTGAGAGCGCAGGCTCGGCTTTCTTT; CDR3: CASSESAGSAFF
V: TRBV6-1; J: TRBJ1-2; size: -; D: -; DNA: TGTGCCAGCACCCGGAAATCCGGAGGGAACTATGGCTACACCTTC; CDR3: CASTRKSGGNYGYTF
V: TRBV21-1; J: TRBJ2-7; size: -; D: -; DNA: TGTGCCAGCAGAAAAGGGCACAGGCCCTCGCCCTACGAGCAGTACTTC; CDR3: CASRKGHRPSPYEQYF
V: TRBV20-1; J: TRBJ1-5; size: -; D: TRBD1; DNA: TGCAGTGCCAAAGACAGGGCCAATCGACCCCAGCATTTT; CDR3: CSAKDRANRPQHF
V: TRBV5-4; J: TRBJ1-2; size: once; D: -; DNA: TGTGCCAGCAGCTTGAGAAGTATAGGGGGAGGTTATGGCTACACCTTC; CDR3: CASSLRSIGGGYGYTF
V: TRBV6-5; J: TRBJ1-2; size: -; D: -; DNA: TGTGCCAGCAGTTTGGACACCCTTTACTATGGCTACACCTTC; CDR3: CASSLDTLYYGYTF
V: TRBV2; J: TRBJ2-5; size: few; D: -; DNA: TGTGCCAGCAGTGGGGTTCAGGAGACCCAGTACTTC; CDR3: CASSGVQETQYF
V: TRBV6-2/TRBV6-3; J: TRBJ1-5; size: -; D: -; DNA: TGTGCCAGCAGCATACAGGTGGTCGGCGAGCCCCAGCATTTT; CDR3: CASSIQVVGEPQHF
V: TRBV7-6; J: TRBJ2-3; size: -; D: TRBD1; DNA: TGTGCCAGCAGCTTAGGGGTTGGACAGGGTCCCACAGATACGCAGTATTTT; CDR3: CASSLGVGQGPTDTQYF
V: TRBV6-2/TRBV6-3; J: TRBJ2-5; size: -; D: -; DNA: TGTGCCAGCAGACCGGTGGGTGAAATGCGGGAGACCCAGTACTTC; CDR3: CASRPVGEMRETQYF
V: TRBV20-1; J: TRBJ1-5; size: -; D: TRBD1; DNA: TGCAGTGCTAGATTAGGGACAGGGGGCGATCAGCCCCAGCATTTT; CDR3: CSARLGTGGDQPQHF
V: TRBV12-3/TRBV12-4; J: TRBJ1-6; size: -; D: TRBD1; DNA: TGTGCCAGCAGCCAGGGACAGGGGGCTTATTCACCCCTCCACTTT; CDR3: CASSQGQGAYSPLHF
V: TRBV12-3/TRBV12-4; J: TRBJ1-1; size: once; D: -; DNA: TGTGCCAGCACTATGCAGGGTAACGCTGAAGCTTTCTTT; CDR3: CASTMQGNAEAFF
V: TRBV9; J: TRBJ1-6; size: -; D: -; DNA: TGTGCCAGCAGCGTAGATACAGGTCATAATTCACCCCTCCACTTT; CDR3: CASSVDTGHNSPLHF
V: TRBV11-3; J: TRBJ2-3; size: -; D: -; DNA: TGTGCCAGCAGCTTAGGAACCCCAATAACAGGACGATTCACAGATACGCAGTATTTT; CDR3: CASSLGTPITGRFTDTQYF
V: TRBV6-1; J: TRBJ1-5; size: -; D: -; DNA: TGTGCCAGCAGTGACCCGGGACATTCGGGTCAGCCCCAGCATTTT; CDR3: CASSDPGHSGQPQHF
V: TRBV7-3; J: TRBJ1-6; size: few; D: TRBD1; DNA: TGTGCCAGCAGCCCGACAGGGAGGGAGGATTCACCCCTCCACTTT; CDR3: CASSPTGREDSPLHF
V: TRBV6-2/TRBV6-3; J: TRBJ2-7; size: -; D: -; DNA: TGTGCCAGCACCTCGACAGATCCTCCCTCCTACGAGCAGTACTTC; CDR3: CASTSTDPPSYEQYF
V: TRBV6-2/TRBV6-3; J: TRBJ1-5; size: few; D: -; DNA: TGTGCATCGGGCTATAGCAATCAGCCCCAGCATTTT; CDR3: CASGYSNQPQHF
V: TRBV24-1; J: TRBJ2-3; size: -; D: TRBD2; DNA: TGTGCCACCAGTGATGCGACTAGCGGGGGTTTCTCAGATACGCAGTATTTT; CDR3: CATSDATSGGFSDTQYF
V: TRBV5-6; J: TRBJ1-5; size: -; D: -; DNA: TGTGCCAGCAGCTTGGGGACAGTGAATCAGCCCCAGCATTTT; CDR3: CASSLGTVNQPQHF
V: TRBV2; J: TRBJ1-6; size: -; D: TRBD1; DNA: TGTGCCAGCAGTCGAGACAGGGGCTATTCACCCCTCCACTTT; CDR3: CASSRDRGYSPLHF
V: TRBV7-9; J: TRBJ1-2; size: -; D: -; DNA: TGTGCCAGCAGCACCGTCGCCACAGGGAACTATGGCTACACCTTC; CDR3: CASSTVATGNYGYTF
V: TRBV18; J: TRBJ1-2; size: few; D: -; DNA: TGTGCCAGCTCACCGCCCGGGCCCAGCTATGGCTACACCTTC; CDR3: CASSPPGPSYGYTF